This T cell receptor beta chain comes out of a study of blood T cell repertoires in COVID-19. For the study at large: Samples taken during acute and convalescent COVID-19 were collected in the United States, Italy and Spain. Sources were T cells, B-cell-depleted T cells, or PBMCs; the material itself was cDNA or gDNA.

Germline V gene lookup returns CDR1 GTSNPN and CDR2 SVGIG (reference sequence). The CDR3 has 17 amino acids. After removal of 0 bases from V and 3 bases from J, the junction contained 13 bases not matched to a gene. How the authors handled the data: Estimation of nucleated cell counts was performed using reference gene primer amplification. The table came from immunoSEQ multiplex PCR; TCRdb's copy has only in-frame clones and leaves some out. V and J calls and clone size come straight from that table; D and trimming were deduced from the DNA. Among about 200,000 clones, 90% were seen once, and the ten largest hold about 0.66%.

Sequenced: peripheral blood. This sequence was found in a man in his fifties or sixties with acute or convalescent COVID-19. The chain combines TRBV30 with TRBJ2-7; TRBD2 matches 8 bases. The CDR3 spells CAWSVRGGVAGHYEQYF. As DNA, the CDR3 is TGTGCCTGGAGTGTAAGGGGCGGGGTAGCGGGACACTACGAGCAGTACTTC.